This TCR beta chain was recovered during a study of T cell responses to AZD1222 COVID-19 vaccine. Whole-study results and caveats: Repertoires were obtained solely post-peak T cell response. There were mostly white British donors and more females than males, and clonal diversity was possibly underestimated.

Germline V CDR1 and CDR2: MDHEN, SYDVKM. The CDR3 totals 18 residues. V trimming: 6 bases; J trimming: 4 bases; junction bases outside the gene matches: 18. In regard to this clone: Its antigen is unidentified.

Data came from immunoSEQ multiplex PCR; TCRdb stores just in-frame clones and leaves some out. The profile shows approximately 150,000 clones, about 87% of them singletons. The chain links TRBV28 to TRBJ1-2, with TRBD1 matching over 9 bases. This receptor was identified in an adult in good health. The starting material was peripheral blood, obtained on day 0 of MenACWY control vaccination. The CDR3 reads CASSIEGQGFYFVYGYTF. The DNA of the CDR3 is TGTGCCAGCAGCATAGAGGGACAGGGCTTCTATTTCGTCTATGGCTACACCTTC.